The rows below give T cell receptor beta chains drawn from one sample of a study of cytotoxic CD8 clonotypes in ibrutinib-treated CLL. The repertoire was sequenced with immunoSEQ multiplex PCR; TCRdb's copy has only in-frame clones and lacks some. Of 150,000 or so clones in the sample, 80% to 90% are singletons; the top ten hold roughly 1.9%. Specimen: PBMCs, collected after 24 months of ibrutinib treatment. These receptors came from a human donor with chronic lymphocytic leukemia. Both conserved end residues are part of each CDR3. The order of the fields is D gene, J gene, clone size, CDR3 length, V gene, CDR3 DNA, CDR3 protein. The D gene is left open where the match is weak. The listing skips clone size in some rows; elsewhere it reads once, few, many or a size class.

.,TRBJ2-5,.,13,TRBV7-2,TGTGCCAGCAGCTTTATAGCATCGGAGACCCAGTACTTC,CASSFIASETQYF
.,TRBJ1-1,.,13,TRBV7-3,TGTGCCAGCAGCTTAAGAATGAACACTGAAGCTTTCTTT,CASSLRMNTEAFF
.,TRBJ2-7,.,11,TRBV5-6,TGTGCCAGCAGCTTGAACTACGAGCAGTACTTC,CASSLNYEQYF
.,TRBJ1-1,.,14,TRBV7-2,TGTGCCAGCAGTTATATGGCCGGGGCAACTGAAGCTTTCTTT,CASSYMAGATEAFF
TRBD2,TRBJ2-1,.,14,TRBV2,TGTGCCAGCAAGCGGGGGAACTCCTACAATGAGCAGTTCTTC,CASKRGNSYNEQFF
.,TRBJ2-7,.,15,TRBV28,TGTGCCAGCAGTTTTCAGGGAGTTAGTCGCTACGAGCAGTACTTC,CASSFQGVSRYEQYF
TRBD1,TRBJ2-7,.,20,TRBV19,TGTGCCAGTAGGATTCTCCCGGGTCAAACGGATAGGGACAGTTCCTACGAGCAGTACTTC,CASRILPGQTDRDSSYEQYF
TRBD1,TRBJ1-2,few,12,TRBV19,TGTGCCAGTGCCGACAGGGCCAGTGGCTACACCTTC,CASADRASGYTF
.,TRBJ2-3,.,12,TRBV7-2,TGTGCCAGCAAAGCGGGCACAGATACGCAGTATTTT,CASKAGTDTQYF
.,TRBJ2-7,.,13,TRBV7-9,TGTGCCAGCAGCTACCCCCCGGGGCGCCTTCTATACTTC,CASSYPPGRLLYF
.,TRBJ2-3,.,14,TRBV6-4,TGTGCCAGCAGTGAAGGGTTAGGGACAGATACGCAGTATTTT,CASSEGLGTDTQYF
TRBD2,TRBJ2-7,.,17,TRBV4-1,TGCGCCAGCAGCCAACGGGGGGTCCCGGGGGGCTCCTACGAGCAGTACTTC,CASSQRGVPGGSYEQYF
TRBD2,TRBJ2-1,.,15,TRBV5-1,TGCGCCAGCAGCCCCGGGACTAGCGGGAGAAATGAGCAGTTCTTC,CASSPGTSGRNEQFF
.,TRBJ1-2,.,15,TRBV5-1,TGCGCCAGCAGCGAGCCAGGGGCGGGTAGCTATGGCTACACCTTC,CASSEPGAGSYGYTF
TRBD2,TRBJ2-5,once,15,TRBV5-1,TGCGCCAGCAGGTTAGCGGGAGACATCCAAGAGACCCAGTACTTC,CASRLAGDIQETQYF
.,TRBJ2-5,.,12,TRBV30,TGTGCCTCGTCCGTAAGCCAAGAGACCCAGTACTTC,CASSVSQETQYF
TRBD1,TRBJ1-5,.,14,TRBV6-6,TGTGCCAGCAGACGACAGGGGTGGTCTCAGCCCCAGCATTTT,CASRRQGWSQPQHF
.,TRBJ2-7,.,14,TRBV18,TGTGCCAGCTCCCCAGTCGAGTCCCGCCACGAGCAGTACTTC,CASSPVESRHEQYF
.,TRBJ2-5,.,14,TRBV30,TGTGCCTGGAGTGTACTGAGGCAACAAGAGACCCAGTACTTC,CAWSVLRQQETQYF
TRBD1,TRBJ2-7,.,14,TRBV19,TGTGCCAGTAGTCCGGGACAGAGCTCCTACGAGCAGTACTTC,CASSPGQSSYEQYF
.,TRBJ2-2,.,16,TRBV6-1,TGTGCCAGCAGTGAAGTGAGGGGGGCCCCCACCGGGGAGCTGTTTTTT,CASSEVRGAPTGELFF
.,TRBJ1-1,.,14,TRBV28,TGTGCCAGCATGGGGGGGTTAGGTTCTTTAGAAGCTTTCTTT,CASMGGLGSLEAFF
.,TRBJ1-4,.,15,TRBV5-1,TGCGCCAGCAGCTTTAAAGGAGGAGATAATGAAAAACTGTTTTTT,CASSFKGGDNEKLFF
.,TRBJ2-7,.,13,TRBV7-3,TGTGCCAGCAGCCCGGGTGTTTCCTACGAGCAGTACTTC,CASSPGVSYEQYF
.,TRBJ1-1,.,16,TRBV7-9,TGTGCCAGCAGCCCCCGGGGCGGGGCTCGGAACACTGAAGCTTTCTTT,CASSPRGGARNTEAFF
TRBD1,TRBJ2-7,.,15,TRBV15,TGTGCCACCAGCAGAGGTACAGGGGCGTCCTACGAGCAGTACTTC,CATSRGTGASYEQYF
TRBD1,TRBJ2-2,.,14,TRBV4-1,TGCGCCACCCAGGGGGCCCCGAACACCGGGGAGCTGTTTTTT,CATQGAPNTGELFF
TRBD1,TRBJ1-6,.,13,TRBV2,TGTGCCAGCATCGCACAGGGGAATTCACCCCTCCACTTT,CASIAQGNSPLHF
.,TRBJ1-2,.,15,TRBV27,TGTGCCAGCAGTCCCCGGGACGTGGGGGCCTATGGCTACACCTTC,CASSPRDVGAYGYTF
.,TRBJ1-3,few,20,TRBV19,TGTGCCAGTAGCAAAGGTTACCGGGACGGATCGAAGGTCTCTGGAAACACCATATATTTT,CASSKGYRDGSKVSGNTIYF
.,TRBJ1-4,.,15,TRBV2,TGTGCCAGCTCAGTTCAAGGTGGCGTTCGTGAAAAACTGTTTTTT,CASSVQGGVREKLFF
.,TRBJ2-6,few,14,TRBV7-3,TGTGCCAGCAGCAGAGGAACCGGGGCCAACGTCCTGACTTTC,CASSRGTGANVLTF
.,TRBJ2-7,.,14,TRBV6-5,TGTGCCAGCAGTTACGAAACGGGAGCCTACGAGCAGTACTTC,CASSYETGAYEQYF
.,TRBJ2-3,.,14,TRBV7-3,TGTGCCAGCAGCTTCGGGGGAAGCACAGATACGCAGTATTTT,CASSFGGSTDTQYF
.,TRBJ1-6,few,15,TRBV7-8,TGTGCCAGCAGCTTAAGGTTGGGGGGTAATTCACCCCTCCACTTT,CASSLRLGGNSPLHF
TRBD2,TRBJ2-5,.,16,TRBV28,TGTGCCAGCAGTTCGCGGGGGGCAGCGGGAGAAGAGACCCAGTACTTC,CASSSRGAAGEETQYF
.,TRBJ2-2,.,13,TRBV2,TGTGCCAGCACGCGGAGAAACACCGGGGAGCTGTTTTTT,CASTRRNTGELFF
.,TRBJ1-2,.,9,TRBV10-1,TGCGGCCGCTTCCCTGGCTACACCTTC,CGRFPGYTF
.,TRBJ2-7,.,13,TRBV18,TGTGCCAGCTCACTGGACGGTTCCTACGAGCAGTACTTC,CASSLDGSYEQYF
.,TRBJ2-1,.,17,TRBV6-1,TGTGCCAGCAGTGAAAACGAGGGAACGCGGTCCTACAATGAGCAGTTCTTC,CASSENEGTRSYNEQFF
.,TRBJ2-6,.,16,TRBV9,TGTGCCAGCAGCGCCACGGTGGGGGCTGGGGCCAACGTCCTGACTTTC,CASSATVGAGANVLTF
TRBD2,TRBJ2-7,.,14,TRBV10-3,TGTGCCATACGGACTAGCGGACAATCCTACGAGCAGTACTTC,CAIRTSGQSYEQYF
.,TRBJ1-1,once,11,TRBV28,TGTGCCAGCAGGTTGAACACTGAAGCTTTCTTT,CASRLNTEAFF
TRBD2,TRBJ2-3,.,16,TRBV7-9,TGTGCCAGCAGTATGACTAGCGGGGGTGCAAGAGATACGCAGTATTTT,CASSMTSGGARDTQYF
TRBD2,TRBJ2-3,.,15,TRBV19,TGTGCCAGTAGTGCTAGCGGATCTAGCACAGATACGCAGTATTTT,CASSASGSSTDTQYF
TRBD1,TRBJ2-6,.,18,TRBV28,TGTGCCAGCAGTCTATACCGACAGGGGGCAAGCGGGGCCAACGTCCTGACTTTC,CASSLYRQGASGANVLTF
.,TRBJ1-3,.,16,TRBV7-2,TGTGCCAGCAGCTCTAGCTTCACACGAGCTGGAAACACCATATATTTT,CASSSSFTRAGNTIYF
TRBD2,TRBJ2-7,.,17,TRBV5-6,TGTGCCAGCAGCTCGGGGACTAGCGGGACTACATCCTACGAGCAGTACTTC,CASSSGTSGTTSYEQYF
.,TRBJ2-7,.,13,TRBV18,TGTGCCAGCTCACCAAACGAGGTTTACGAGCAGTACTTC,CASSPNEVYEQYF
TRBD1,TRBJ2-1,.,15,TRBV19,TGTGCCAGTCGGGACAGGCGAAGCTCCTACAATGAGCAGTTCTTC,CASRDRRSSYNEQFF
.,TRBJ2-3,.,18,TRBV4-3,TGCGCCAGCAGCCAAGGCTTTGTAGGGGGGGCTAGCACAGATACGCAGTATTTT,CASSQGFVGGASTDTQYF
TRBD1,TRBJ1-3,.,18,TRBV7-8,TGTGCCAGCAGCTTAGTGGGGACAGGGTATCGGTCTGGAAACACCATATATTTT,CASSLVGTGYRSGNTIYF
.,TRBJ2-3,.,14,TRBV7-2,TGTGCCAGCAGCCGCCTAATTGGGGGAGATACGCAGTATTTT,CASSRLIGGDTQYF